This T cell receptor (beta chain) came from a study of T cells after yellow fever vaccination. Overall study: The fractions with low cell numbers were processed using SMART-Seq v4 Ultra Low Input. Study-wide points: Faster peaking, at day 5 versus 15, marked a secondary response that was weaker.

It was through 5'RACE template switching that TCR cDNA was made, with a universal primer site and UMIs added. TCRdb fed the 5' RACE reads into MiXCR, producing one record per CDR3 protein. Here the sample spans about 160,000 distinct CDR3 sequences, 6.5% to 8.5% being singletons. As for this clonotype: What it binds is not known.

The length of the CDR3 is 17 residues. Losses at the gene ends were 1 base for V and 0 bases for J; bases not matched to a gene: 9. CDR1 and CDR2 from the germline V gene are SQVTM and ANQGSEA. The specimen comprised CD4+ T cells sorted from PBMCs, sampled 5 days after the first yellow fever vaccination. V and J are TRBV29-1 and TRBJ2-1; 7 bases align to TRBD2. The TCR comes from a man between 18 and 29 years old who received the YFV17D yellow fever vaccine. The CDR3 loop is CSVEGRFGGSSYNEQFF. As DNA, the CDR3 is TGCAGCGTTGAAGGCCGGTTCGGGGGGAGCTCCTACAATGAGCAGTTCTTC.